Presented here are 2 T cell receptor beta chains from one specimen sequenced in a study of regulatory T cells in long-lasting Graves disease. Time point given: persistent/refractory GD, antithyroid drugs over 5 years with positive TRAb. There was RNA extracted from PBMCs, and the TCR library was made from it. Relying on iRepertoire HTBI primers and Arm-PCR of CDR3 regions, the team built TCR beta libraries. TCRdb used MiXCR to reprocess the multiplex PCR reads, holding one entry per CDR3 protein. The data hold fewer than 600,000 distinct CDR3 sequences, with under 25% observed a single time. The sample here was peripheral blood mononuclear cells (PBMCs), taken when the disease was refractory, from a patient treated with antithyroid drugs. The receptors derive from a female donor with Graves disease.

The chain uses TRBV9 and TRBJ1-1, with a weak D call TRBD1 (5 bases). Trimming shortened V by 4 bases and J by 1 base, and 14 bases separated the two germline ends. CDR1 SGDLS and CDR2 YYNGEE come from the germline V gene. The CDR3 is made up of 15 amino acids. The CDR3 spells CASSPHVGENTEAFF. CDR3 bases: TGTGCCAGCAGCCCTCATGTAGGGGAGAACACTGAAGCTTTCTTT.

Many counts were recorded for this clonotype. The CDR3 protein is CATHTSPGLNTEAFF. CDR3 nucleotides: TGTGCCACTCACACATCGCCGGGACTCAACACTGAAGCTTTCTTT. V and J are TRBV12-3 or TRBV12-4 and TRBJ1-1; the D gene is possibly TRBD1 (5 bases). Deletions cut 10 bases from V and 2 bases from J, with 20 bases between. This CDR3 spans 15 amino acids.